The sequence of this TCR beta chain was determined in a study of blood T cell repertoires in COVID-19. The method was immunoSEQ multiplex PCR; TCRdb's version includes in-frame clones alone and lacks a portion of them. Here the sample spans more than 300,000 clones, under 90% being singletons. The receptor was derived from a woman aged 25 to 45 who had recovered from COVID-19. The sequencing sample was made of PBMCs or T cells enriched from blood (not recorded which).

The CDR3 DNA is TGTGCCAGCAGCTTGACACCGGGACAGACCGCTGAAGCTTTCTTT. Its translation is CASSLTPGQTAEAFF. This chain joins TRBV7-9 and TRBJ1-1, with 7 bases lining up with TRBD1. CDR3 length: 15 amino acids. In germline, CDR1 is SEHNR, CDR2 FQNEAQ (reference sequence). The J segment lost 6 bases and the V segment lost 3 bases, leaving 10 bases of the junction unmatched. Variable domain in full (rest from reference TRBV7-9 and TRBJ1-1): DTGVSQNPRHKITKRGQNVTFRCDPISEHNRLYWYRQTLGQGPEFLTYFQNEAQLEKSRLLSDRFSAERPKGSFSTLEIQRTEQGDSAMYLCASSLTPGQTAEAFFGQGTRLTVV.